Sequencing of this TCR beta chain was carried out in a study of cytomegalovirus exposure and HLA in healthy donors. PCR primers comprised 60 Vbeta and 13 Jbeta primers. The method was immunoSEQ multiplex PCR; TCRdb's version includes in-frame clones alone and lacks a portion of them. Of 85,000 to 130,000 clones detected, about 64% appear once; the ten largest clones hold 2.5% to 3.5%. Nominally healthy donors provided the samples, though records likely missed some immune exposures. This clone was observed a few times. In germline, CDR1 is SGHRS, CDR2 YFSETQ. Losses at the gene ends were 5 bases for V and 5 bases for J; bases not matched to a gene: 6. This CDR3 is built from 14 residues.

The rearrangement joins TRBV5-1 to TRBJ2-5; 10 bases line up with TRBD1. The receptor's source is a female donor in good health and CMV-seronegative. Sample: PBMCs. The CDR3 coding sequence is TGCGCCAGCAGTCCGGGGACAGGGGCCGAGACCCAGTACTTC. Its protein product is CASSPGTGAETQYF.